These 22 T cell receptor beta chains were sequenced from one sample in a study of T cell responses to AZD1222 COVID-19 vaccine. The repertoire was sequenced with immunoSEQ multiplex PCR; TCRdb's copy has only in-frame clones and lacks some. The data show about 130,000 clones, with 92% seen just once and roughly 1.1% held by the top ten. This specimen was peripheral blood, taken 28 days after the second AZD1222 dose. These receptor sequences come from an adult who received the AZD1222 COVID-19 vaccine.

This sequence joins TRBV19 and TRBJ1-2, with TRBD1 matching over 7 bases. The CDR3 is 14 amino acids. Germline V CDR1 and CDR2: LNHDA, SQIVND (reference sequence). The V segment lost 6 bases and the J segment 3 bases; nucleotides outside the gene matches: 7. In DNA form, the CDR3 reads TGTGCCAGTAGGAAAGGGGGCAGCGACTATGGCTACACCTTC. Translation gives CASRKGGSDYGYTF.

J is TRBJ2-1 and V is TRBV6-2 or TRBV6-3, with D possibly matching TRBD1 (5 bases). V lost 2 bases to trimming and J lost 0 bases, with 14 bases between them. CDR3 length equals 17 residues. The V gene's germline CDR1 is MNHEY and CDR2 SVGEGT. CDR3 protein: CASSYGWGRSSYNEQFF. In nucleotides, the CDR3 is TGTGCCAGCAGTTACGGGTGGGGCAGAAGCTCCTACAATGAGCAGTTCTTC.

J is TRBJ2-7 and V is TRBV28, with a possible D match to TRBD2 (7 bases). Germline lookup yields CDR1 MDHEN and CDR2 SYDVKM. The CDR3 is 14 amino acids. The V end lost 6 bases, the J end lost 1 base, and 13 bases lay between the germline ends. The CDR3: CASRGGGTSYEQYF. The CDR3 nucleotides read TGTGCCAGCAGGGGAGGGGGGACATCCTACGAGCAGTACTTC.

V usage is TRBV25-1 and J usage is TRBJ1-4; tentatively, D is TRBD1 (5 bases). Per the germline V gene, CDR1 is MGHDK and CDR2 is SYGVNS. Deletions cut 2 bases from V and 0 bases from J, with 13 bases between. The CDR3 spans 17 residues. The CDR3 region is CASSEMGEPATNEKLFF. The CDR3 DNA is TGTGCCAGCAGTGAAATGGGGGAACCTGCAACTAATGAAAAACTGTTTTTT. Full variable domain (remainder filled in from reference TRBV25-1 and TRBJ1-4): EADIYQTPRYLVIGTGKKITLECSQTMGHDKMYWYQQDPGMELHLIHYSYGVNSTEKGDLSSESTVSRIRTEHFPLTLESARPSHTSQYLCASSEMGEPATNEKLFFGSGTQLSVL.

This chain connects TRBV11-2 to TRBJ2-7, with D unresolved. Germline CDR1 SGHAT, CDR2 FQNNGV. V gave up 4 bases and J gave up 0 bases, with 10 bases separating them. This CDR3 region has 14 residues. The CDR3 spells CASSSRQSSYEQYF. The CDR3 region has the DNA TGTGCCAGCAGCTCCCGGCAGTCCTCCTACGAGCAGTACTTC.

This clone was observed a handful of times. The V gene is TRBV5-1, the J gene TRBJ1-5; 8 bases line up with TRBD1. The ends lost 1 base at V and 6 bases at J; junction bases unmatched: 6. From germline, CDR1 is SGHRS and CDR2 YFSETQ. CDR3 size: 15 residues. CDR3 residues: CASSLTGQVAQPQHF. The CDR3 region has the DNA TGCGCCAGCAGCTTGACGGGACAGGTTGCTCAGCCCCAGCATTTT. Drawing the rest from reference TRBV5-1 and TRBJ1-5, the complete variable domain is KAGVTQTPRYLIKTRGQQVTLSCSPISGHRSVSWYQQTPGQGLQFLFEYFSETQRNKGNFPGRFSGRQFSNSRSEMNVSTLELGDSALYLCASSLTGQVAQPQHFGDGTRLSIL.

The chain links TRBV14 to TRBJ2-1; D unresolved. The CDR3 runs to 15 residues. Germline V lookup: CDR1 SGHDN, CDR2 FVKESK. With 4 bases removed from V and 1 base from J, the gap between germline ends came to 11 bases. DNA of the CDR3: TGTGCCAGCAGCCCTACCCCTGGGTCCTACAATGAGCAGTTCTTC. This sequence encodes CASSPTPGSYNEQFF.

The rearrangement links TRBV2 to TRBJ2-7, with 7 bases identical to TRBD1. Germline loops: CDR1 SNHLY, CDR2 FYNNEI. Unmatched junction bases numbered 8, after V lost 6 bases and J lost 0 bases. This CDR3 is 15 amino acids long. CDR3 protein: CASRGDSSFSYEQYF. The CDR3 nucleotides read TGTGCCAGCAGGGGGGACAGCTCTTTCTCCTACGAGCAGTACTTC.

The V call is TRBV5-6, the J call TRBJ1-6; maybe TRBD1 (6 bases). The CDR3 is made up of 15 amino acids. Trimming took off 0 bases at V and 10 bases at J, with 14 bases between the two ends. In germline, CDR1 is SGHDT, CDR2 YYEEEE. In nucleotides, the CDR3 is TGTGCCAGCAGCTTGGGGGCAGGGGTGCGGTCACCCCTCCACTTT. This gives the protein CASSLGAGVRSPLHF.

The V call is TRBV2, the J call TRBJ2-1; 7 bases fit TRBD2. CDR3 length: 15 residues. J lost 3 bases, V lost 6 bases, and 8 bases had no gene match. CDR1 SNHLY and CDR2 FYNNEI come from the germline V gene. CDR3 sequence (DNA): TGTGCCAGCAGGGGGGGGGACGGATACTACAATGAGCAGTTCTTC. Its translation: CASRGGDGYYNEQFF.

V gene TRBV7-2 combines with J gene TRBJ2-1, with 8 bases that match TRBD2. Trimming cost V 1 base and J 5 bases; bases outside gene matches: 7. The CDR3 length is 16 residues. Germline V gene lookup returns CDR1 SGHTA and CDR2 FQGNSA. CDR3 amino acids: CASSLVSGGTNNEQFF. CDR3 sequence (DNA): TGTGCCAGCAGCTTAGTGTCGGGAGGGACGAACAATGAGCAGTTCTTC. Complete variable domain (other parts from reference TRBV7-2 and TRBJ2-1): GAGVSQSPSNKVTEKGKDVELRCDPISGHTALYWYRQSLGQGLEFLIYFQGNSAPDKSGLPSDRFSAERTGGSVSTLTIQRTQQEDSAVYLCASSLVSGGTNNEQFFGPGTRLTVL.

V usage is TRBV6-2 or TRBV6-3 and J usage is TRBJ2-7, with 10 bases identical to TRBD1. After removal of 6 bases from V and 4 bases from J, the junction contained 9 bases not matched to a gene. This CDR3 spans 15 amino acids. Germline V CDR1 and CDR2: MNHEY, SVGEGT. The CDR3 DNA sequence: TGTGCCAGCAGCCGCCCGACAGGGGGCTGGTACGAGCAGTACTTC. Its protein product is CASSRPTGGWYEQYF.

The chain joins TRBV25-1 to TRBJ1-1; no reliable D call. Germline values: CDR1 MGHDK, CDR2 SYGVNS. Trimming removed 3 bases from V and 0 bases from J, with 11 bases in between. This CDR3 is built from 15 residues. CDR3 in amino acids: CASSDGRLMNTEAFF. The CDR3 DNA follows: TGTGCCAGCAGTGATGGGCGGCTCATGAACACTGAAGCTTTCTTT.

The genes are TRBV5-1 and TRBJ2-5; no firm D call. The CDR3 runs to 15 residues. The germline V gene encodes CDR1 SGHRS and CDR2 YFSETQ. V dropped 0 bases and J dropped 2 bases, with 11 bases sitting between them. The CDR3 nucleotides read TGCGCCAGCAGCTTGGAAGCCAGTGAGCAAGAGACCCAGTACTTC. Translating it yields CASSLEASEQETQYF.

The V gene is TRBV24-1, the J gene TRBJ1-2; TRBD1 agrees at 7 bases. The CDR3 is 15 residues long. Germline CDR1 reads KGHDR; CDR2 reads SFDVKD. V dropped 3 bases and J dropped 3; count of bases not matched to a gene: 6. As DNA, the CDR3 is TGTGCCACCAGTGATGCCAGACAGGGCGACTATGGCTACACCTTC. As protein: CATSDARQGDYGYTF.

The V call is TRBV11-2, the J call TRBJ1-2; unclear D gene. The CDR3 totals 14 residues. The V end lost 1 base, the J end lost 3 bases, and 9 bases lay between the germline ends. CDR1 SGHAT and CDR2 FQNNGV come from the germline V gene. The CDR3 loop reads CASSLGPAYYGYTF. CDR3 in DNA: TGTGCCAGCAGCTTAGGACCGGCCTACTATGGCTACACCTTC.

The J gene is TRBJ1-3, the V gene TRBV7-2; a possible D gene is TRBD1 (5 bases). From germline, CDR1 is SGHTA and CDR2 FQGNSA. The CDR3 runs to 16 residues. V was clipped by 5 bases and J by 1 base, with 15 bases between them. CDR3 residues: CASSVGPAGSGNTIYF. CDR3 coding DNA: TGTGCCAGCAGCGTGGGACCCGCGGGGTCTGGAAACACCATATATTTT.

The gene calls are TRBV11-3 and TRBJ1-1; D gene uncertain. CDR1 is SGHNT and CDR2 is YENEEA in the germline V gene. Trimming cost V 0 bases and J 1 base, with 3 bases left between them. The CDR3 is 13 amino acids. This chain's CDR3 is CASSLESNTEAFF. The CDR3 region has the DNA TGTGCCAGCAGCTTAGAGTCGAACACTGAAGCTTTCTTT. Full variable domain (missing parts from reference TRBV11-3 and TRBJ1-1): EAGVVQSPRYKIIEKKQPVAFWCNPISGHNTLYWYLQNLGQGPELLIRYENEEAVDDSQLPKDRFSAERLKGVDSTLKIQPAELGDSAVYLCASSLESNTEAFFGQGTRLTVV.

The chain recombines TRBV27 with TRBJ2-7; 11 nucleotides line up with TRBD2. J was trimmed by 5 bases and V by 4 bases; bases with no gene match: 10. This CDR3 has 16 residues. Germline V gives CDR1 MNHEY, CDR2 SMNVEV (reference sequence). The CDR3 loop is CASSSTRLAGSDEQYF. The CDR3 region has the DNA TGTGCCAGCAGTTCCACCCGACTAGCGGGGAGCGACGAGCAGTACTTC.

This clone has only one observation. In DNA, the CDR3 is TGTGCCTGGAGTGCATGGGATGAGACCCAGTACTTC. It translates to CAWSAWDETQYF. The chain uses TRBV30 and TRBJ2-5, with D unresolved. Trimming stripped 1 base from V and 5 bases from J, with 8 bases between. The CDR3 is made up of 12 amino acids. Germline values: CDR1 GTSNPN, CDR2 SVGIG (reference sequence).

This rearrangement joins TRBV4-2 to TRBJ1-4; the D gene is possibly TRBD1 (5 bases). The CDR3 runs to 20 residues. Trimming cost V 0 bases and J 1 base, with 21 bases left between them. The germline gives CDR1 LGHNA, CDR2 YNFKEQ. In nucleotides, the CDR3 is TGTGCCAGCAGCCAAGAGGCATCCCAGGGAGGGTTGAGAACTAATGAAAAACTGTTTTTT. Amino acid sequence: CASSQEASQGGLRTNEKLFF.

J is TRBJ2-2 and V is TRBV27; 8 bases line up with TRBD2. The CDR3 length is 18 residues. The germline V gene encodes CDR1 MNHEY and CDR2 SMNVEV (reference sequence). The ends lost 0 bases at V and 3 bases at J; junction bases unmatched: 9. CDR3 DNA sequence: TGTGCCAGCAGTTTATCCTTCGGGAGGGACTGGTACACCGGGGAGCTGTTTTTT. Amino acid sequence: CASSLSFGRDWYTGELFF.